This TCR beta chain emerged from a study of shared T cell receptors in the human thymus. Germline loops: CDR1 MRHNA, CDR2 SNTAGT. This CDR3 is 13 amino acids long. V trimming: 2 bases; J trimming: 7 bases; junction bases outside the gene matches: 1. This table comes from immunoSEQ multiplex PCR, and its TCRdb copy is limited to in-frame clones, with some not included. The sample lists hundreds of thousands of clones, roughly 74% occurring once. These same data were also listed under a study on human thymus T cells.

The receptor was derived from a boy under three years old with a congenital heart defect. The sequenced sample was thymocytes. The chain uses TRBV6-4 and TRBJ2-1, with 8 bases matching TRBD1. CDR3: CASSDRTGNEQFF. CDR3 coding DNA: TGTGCCAGCAGTGACCGGACAGGGAATGAGCAGTTCTTC.